The 25 T cell receptor beta chains below all came from one sample that was sequenced in a study of T cell responses to AZD1222 COVID-19 vaccine. Here immunoSEQ multiplex PCR was the method, and the copy in TCRdb shows in-frame clones only, minus some. The table shows about 140,000 clones, with 80% to 95% occurring only once. Sequencing was performed on peripheral blood, taken on day 0 of AZD1222 vaccination. The receptor source for this set is an adult in good health.

This chain joins TRBV4-1 and TRBJ2-7; maybe TRBD2 (5 bases). The CDR3 contains 12 residues. V lost 0 bases to trimming and J lost 6 bases, with 6 bases between them. CDR1 MGHRA and CDR2 YSYEKL come from the germline V gene. CDR3 nucleotide sequence: TGCGCCAGCAGCCAAGACGGGATCGAGCAGTACTTC. Residues: CASSQDGIEQYF.

Only one count was recorded for this clone. The J gene is TRBJ2-5, the V gene TRBV18; D may match TRBD1 or TRBD2 (5 bases each). Deletions cut 3 bases from V and 5 bases from J, with 13 bases between. The CDR3 has 14 amino acids. CDR1 KGHSH and CDR2 LQKENI come from the germline V gene. The CDR3 DNA sequence: TGTGCCAGCTCACCCGGACGGGACGGGGAGACCCAGTACTTC. Translation gives CASSPGRDGETQYF.

J is TRBJ2-7 and V is TRBV7-9; D may be TRBD2 (5 bases). This CDR3 has 14 residues. V was trimmed by 2 bases and J by 5 bases, leaving 13 bases between them. Germline V gene data show CDR1 as SEHNR and CDR2 as FQNEAQ (reference sequence). CDR3 nucleotide sequence: TGTGCCAGCAGCTTATCCGGAGGTGTTAACGAGCAGTACTTC. This encodes CASSLSGGVNEQYF.

Comments on this clone: The identical CDR3 is also encoded by other nucleotide sequences in the sample. This sequence joins TRBV6-5 and TRBJ2-7, with 8 bases that match TRBD2. V trimming: 7 bases; J trimming: 4 bases; junction bases outside the gene matches: 12. Per germline, CDR1 MNHEY and CDR2 SVGAGI. The CDR3 contains 15 residues. CDR3 sequence (DNA): TGTGCCAGCACCACGGGGGCGGGGGGCGCATACGAGCAGTACTTC. Translated, it gives CASTTGAGGAYEQYF.

J is TRBJ1-4 and V is TRBV7-2, with a possible D match to TRBD1 (5 bases). Germline V gives CDR1 SGHTA, CDR2 FQGNSA. Trimming removed 1 base from V and 7 bases from J, with 13 bases in between. The CDR3 extends over 15 amino acids. The CDR3 reads CASSLGGGSGEKLFF. CDR3 DNA: TGTGCCAGCAGCTTAGGTGGGGGATCGGGTGAAAAACTGTTTTTT.

The J gene is TRBJ1-1, the V gene TRBV5-1; D unclear. The ends were cut back, 2 bases at V and 2 bases at J, with 7 bases in the middle. Germline CDR1 and CDR2: SGHRS and YFSETQ. CDR3 length: 13 amino acids. The CDR3 loop is CASSLQPNTEAFF. The CDR3 DNA reads as TGCGCCAGCAGCTTACAACCAAACACTGAAGCTTTCTTT.

The chain employs TRBV6-2 or TRBV6-3 and TRBJ2-1, with 8 nucleotides matching TRBD1. This CDR3 comprises 14 residues. CDR1 and CDR2 (germline): MNHEY, SVGEGT. The ends lost 6 bases at V and 3 bases at J; junction bases unmatched: 4. The CDR3 DNA reads as TGTGCCAGCAGCAGACAGGGGTACTACAATGAGCAGTTCTTC. This encodes CASSRQGYYNEQFF.

The chain recombines TRBV6-1 with TRBJ2-7; TRBD1 aligns across 9 bases. J gave up 2 bases and V 1 base, and 12 bases lay outside the gene matches. The CDR3 spans 18 residues. Germline CDR1 MNHNS, CDR2 SASEGT. The CDR3 nucleotides read TGTGCCAGCAGTGAAGGGAGGACAGGGGCACACCTTACCTACGAGCAGTACTTC. It codes for CASSEGRTGAHLTYEQYF.

This chain joins TRBV3-1 (or the pseudogene TRBV3-2) and TRBJ2-7, with unresolved D. The germline V gene has CDR1 LGHDT and CDR2 YNNKEL (reference sequence). CDR3 length equals 14 residues. The V and J ends lost 1 base and 7 bases respectively, with 14 bases between them. This chain's CDR3 is CASSQAVGFGEQYF. CDR3 sequence (DNA): TGTGCCAGCAGCCAAGCAGTGGGGTTCGGGGAGCAGTACTTC.

The J gene is TRBJ1-1, the V gene TRBV3-1 (or the pseudogene TRBV3-2); no firm D call. The CDR3 is 14 residues long. The V end lost 0 bases, the J end lost 3 bases, and 8 bases lay between the germline ends. Germline V gives CDR1 LGHDT, CDR2 YNNKEL (reference sequence). In DNA form, the CDR3 reads TGTGCCAGCAGCCAAGAACAGCCATACACTGAAGCTTTCTTT. Translated, it gives CASSQEQPYTEAFF.

V gene TRBV3-1 (or the pseudogene TRBV3-2) combines with J gene TRBJ2-7; D is ambiguous. V was trimmed by 4 bases and J by 0 bases, leaving 4 bases between them. Germline values: CDR1 LGHDT, CDR2 YNNKEL (reference sequence). The CDR3 has 12 amino acids. The CDR3 DNA reads as TGTGCCAGCAGCCTCAGCTCCTACGAGCAGTACTTC. Its translation is CASSLSSYEQYF.

This rearrangement joins TRBV6-1 to TRBJ2-7; the match to TRBD1 covers 8 bases. With V trimmed by 4 bases and J by 2 bases, 10 bases remained unmatched. In germline, CDR1 is MNHNS, CDR2 SASEGT. There are 16 residues in the CDR3. The CDR3 bases are TGTGCCAGCAGTGGCACACAGGGGGTGAATCCCTACGAGCAGTACTTC. It codes for CASSGTQGVNPYEQYF.

The rearrangement links TRBV3-1 (or the pseudogene TRBV3-2) to TRBJ2-1; D call uncertain. The germline V and J ends were trimmed by 0 bases and 3 bases, with 9 bases remaining between them. This CDR3 comprises 15 residues. Germline assignment: CDR1 LGHDT and CDR2 YNNKEL (reference sequence). The CDR3 bases are TGTGCCAGCAGCCAAGAAGTTAGGTTCTACAATGAGCAGTTCTTC. It translates to CASSQEVRFYNEQFF.

The genes are TRBV28 and TRBJ1-5; 8 nucleotides align to TRBD1. CDR1 and CDR2 (germline): MDHEN, SYDVKM. Losses at the gene ends were 6 bases for V and 3 bases for J; bases not matched to a gene: 10. This CDR3 has 16 residues. CDR3 sequence reads: CASSRRTGYFNQPQHF. The CDR3 nucleotides read TGTGCCAGCAGCCGCAGGACAGGGTATTTCAATCAGCCCCAGCATTTT.

The DNA for the CDR3 is TGTGCCAGCAGCTTAGGCAGGGTCCAAGAGACCCAGTACTTC. This encodes CASSLGRVQETQYF. This sequence joins TRBV7-8 and TRBJ2-5, with D possibly matching TRBD1 (5 bases). The CDR3 sequence is 14 residues long. The V gene's germline CDR1 is SGHVS and CDR2 FQNEAQ. Between the trimmed V and J ends, which lost 1 base and 1 base, there was a span of 7 bases.

The V gene is TRBV19, the J gene TRBJ2-5, with 7 positions matching TRBD1. V dropped 4 bases and J dropped 5; count of bases not matched to a gene: 4. This CDR3 comprises 13 residues. Germline loops: CDR1 LNHDA, CDR2 SQIVND (reference sequence). CDR3 DNA sequence: TGTGCCAGTAGTACGACAGGGCCGGAGACCCAGTACTTC. It yields the protein CASSTTGPETQYF.

The chain joins TRBV28 to TRBJ1-4; 12 bases fit TRBD1. CDR3 length equals 17 residues. The V gene's germline CDR1 is MDHEN and CDR2 SYDVKM. Trimming at V came to 3 bases and at J to 8 bases, leaving 10 bases not matched to a gene. The CDR3 sequence: CASSLWGQGAWREKLFF. CDR3 nucleotides: TGTGCCAGCAGTTTGTGGGGACAGGGGGCTTGGCGCGAAAAACTGTTTTTT.

The rearrangement joins TRBV5-4 to TRBJ2-4, with 10 bases that match TRBD1. Germline loops: CDR1 SGHNT, CDR2 YYREEE (reference sequence). V lost 3 bases and J lost 7; bases outside the gene matches: 4. CDR3 length: 14 residues. This CDR3 reads CASSSDRGPNIQYF. In DNA form, the CDR3 reads TGTGCCAGCAGCTCTGACAGGGGGCCGAACATTCAGTACTTC.

The chain uses TRBV15 and TRBJ1-5; D is unclear. The CDR3 consists of 15 residues. CDR1 is LNHNV and CDR2 is YYDKDF in the germline V gene (reference sequence). The V end lost 0 bases, the J end lost 3 bases, and 9 bases lay between the germline ends. CDR3 in DNA: TGTGCCACCAGCAGAGATGGGGATCCCAATCAGCCCCAGCATTTT. As protein: CATSRDGDPNQPQHF. The whole variable domain, remainder taken from reference TRBV15 and TRBJ1-5, is DAMVIQNPRYQVTQFGKPVTLSCSQTLNHNVMYWYQQKSSQAPKLLFHYYDKDFNNEADTPDNFQSRRPNTSFCFLDIRSPGLGDTAMYLCATSRDGDPNQPQHFGDGTRLSIL.

The rearrangement links TRBV19 to TRBJ2-7; D tentatively reads TRBD1 or TRBD2 (6 bases each). The germline V gene has CDR1 LNHDA and CDR2 SQIVND (reference sequence). This CDR3 contains 13 residues. Trimming took 10 bases from V and 2 from J, leaving 15 bases between them. The CDR3 DNA sequence: TGTGCCACAGGGCCGGGGGCCCCCTACGAGCAGTACTTC. Translated: CATGPGAPYEQYF.

The chain uses TRBV7-2 and TRBJ2-3, with D possibly being TRBD2 (5 bases). Trimming left V 5 bases short and J 2 bases short, with 14 bases between. The CDR3 consists of 15 residues. From germline, CDR1 is SGHTA and CDR2 FQGNSA. CDR3 nucleotide sequence: TGTGCCAGCAGCATCGTCTCTAGCTCCACAGATACGCAGTATTTT. As protein: CASSIVSSSTDTQYF. The whole variable domain, remainder taken from reference TRBV7-2 and TRBJ2-3, is GAGVSQSPSNKVTEKGKDVELRCDPISGHTALYWYRQSLGQGLEFLIYFQGNSAPDKSGLPSDRFSAERTGGSVSTLTIQRTQQEDSAVYLCASSIVSSSTDTQYFGPGTRLTVL.

The rearrangement uses TRBV5-6 and TRBJ1-1; D is unclear. Deletions cut 0 bases from V and 1 base from J, with 10 bases between. Germline CDR1 is SGHDT and CDR2 is YYEEEE. The CDR3 runs to 15 residues. The CDR3 reads CASSLAGDGNTEAFF. The DNA of the CDR3 is TGTGCCAGCAGCTTGGCCGGAGACGGGAACACTGAAGCTTTCTTT.

The chain couples TRBV6-5 to TRBJ1-2, with 8 positions matching TRBD1. The CDR3 contains 14 residues. Germline lookup yields CDR1 MNHEY and CDR2 SVGAGI. The J segment lost 7 bases and the V segment lost 2 bases, leaving 6 bases of the junction unmatched. CDR3 protein: CASSYRQGTSGYTF. CDR3 bases: TGTGCCAGCAGTTACCGACAGGGGACGAGTGGCTACACCTTC.

The chain recombines TRBV2 with TRBJ2-7; 8 bases match TRBD2. The CDR3 loop spans 13 amino acids. Germline assignment: CDR1 SNHLY and CDR2 FYNNEI. V dropped 8 bases and J dropped 0; count of bases not matched to a gene: 3. The CDR3, as DNA: TGTGCCAGCGCAGGGACTAGCTCCTACGAGCAGTACTTC. It yields the protein CASAGTSSYEQYF.

V and J are TRBV28 and TRBJ2-7, with 7 bases fitting TRBD1. Trimming at V came to 7 bases and at J to 5 bases, leaving 35 bases not matched to a gene. The CDR3 consists of 22 residues. In germline, CDR1 is MDHEN, CDR2 SYDVKM. CDR3 sequence (DNA): TGTGCCAGCAAGCTAACCGTGCGGTTCGGTAACGTCCGACAGGGAGATTACGACGAGCAGTACTTC. It yields the protein CASKLTVRFGNVRQGDYDEQYF.